This T cell receptor beta chain was recorded in a study of T-cell reconstitution after alpha-beta-depleted transplantation in children. This clonotype turned up a few times. Unique molecular identifiers were incorporated during preparation of the TCRbeta library. In TCRdb, the PCR reads were re-called with MiXCR into one record per CDR3 protein. The sample has about 870,000 distinct CDR3 sequences; approximately 15% are singletons. CDR3 size: 12 residues. CDR1 is GTSNPN, CDR2 SVGIG, per germline (reference sequence). V dropped 5 bases and J dropped 2 bases, with 9 bases sitting between them. The chain combines TRBV30 with TRBJ1-2; weak D call: TRBD1 (6 bases). This sequence was found in a male patient under 18 who had a stem cell transplant for acute lymphoblastic leukemia, so the T cells may come from the graft donor. The sample here was PBMCs, mostly from graft donor cells, taken 360 days after TCRalphabeta/CD19-depleted stem cell transplant. CDR3 amino acids: CAWDGQNYGYTF. For the CDR3, the DNA is TGTGCCTGGGATGGACAGAACTATGGCTACACCTTC.